This TCR beta chain was identified during a study of read filtering for tumor transcriptome and immune sequencing. This library used 300 to 450 ng RNA and molecular barcoded adaptors spanning alpha/delta and beta/gamma chains. TCRdb fed the reads into MiXCR, producing one record per CDR3 protein. The table shows about 38,000 distinct CDR3 sequences, with 13% to 15% occurring only once. Germline lookup yields CDR1 SGHDN and CDR2 FVKESK. Between the trimmed V and J ends, which lost 4 bases and 5 bases, there was a span of 14 bases. The CDR3 is 14 residues long. This clonotype was picked up many times. Sequenced input: a population of CD138-negative cells sorted from bone marrow. The rearrangement joins TRBV14 to TRBJ1-1; unclear D gene. The TCR originated in a donor at least 40 years old with multiple myeloma. The CDR3 DNA follows: TGTGCCAGCAGCCCGATCGGGGTGGGAACTGAAGCTTTCTTT. Amino acids: CASSPIGVGTEAFF.